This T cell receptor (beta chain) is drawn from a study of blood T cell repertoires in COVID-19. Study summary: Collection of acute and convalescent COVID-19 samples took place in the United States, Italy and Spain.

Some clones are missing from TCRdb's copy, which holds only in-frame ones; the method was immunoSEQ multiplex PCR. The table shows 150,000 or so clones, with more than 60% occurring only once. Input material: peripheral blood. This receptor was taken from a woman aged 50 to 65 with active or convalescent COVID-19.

DNA for the CDR3: TGTGCCAGCAGGGAGGGTGGGGGTGATAGCAATCAGCCCCAGCATTTT. It specifies CASREGGGDSNQPQHF. V usage is TRBV3-1 (or the pseudogene TRBV3-2) and J usage is TRBJ1-5; a weak D match, TRBD1 (5 bases). The ends were cut back, 6 bases at V and 0 bases at J, with 15 bases in the middle. This CDR3 has 16 amino acids. Looked up from germline, CDR1 is LGHDT and CDR2 is YNNKEL (reference sequence).